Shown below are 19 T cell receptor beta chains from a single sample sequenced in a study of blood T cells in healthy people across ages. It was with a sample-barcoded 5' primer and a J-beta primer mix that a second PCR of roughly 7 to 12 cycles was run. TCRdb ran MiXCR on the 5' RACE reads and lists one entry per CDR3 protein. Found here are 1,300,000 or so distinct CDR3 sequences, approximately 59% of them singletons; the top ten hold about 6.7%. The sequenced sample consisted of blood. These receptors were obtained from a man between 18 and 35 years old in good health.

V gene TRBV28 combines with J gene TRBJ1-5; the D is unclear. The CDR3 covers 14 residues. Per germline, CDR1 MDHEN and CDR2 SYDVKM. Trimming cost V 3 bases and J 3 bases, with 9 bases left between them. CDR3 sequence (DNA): TGTGCCAGCAGTTTTGTTGGGAACAATCAGCCCCAGCATTTT. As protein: CASSFVGNNQPQHF.

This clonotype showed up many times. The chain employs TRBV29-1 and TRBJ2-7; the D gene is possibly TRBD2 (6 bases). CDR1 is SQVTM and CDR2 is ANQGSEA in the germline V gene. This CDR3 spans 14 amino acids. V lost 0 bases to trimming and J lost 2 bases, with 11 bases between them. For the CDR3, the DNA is TGCAGCGTTGAAGAGGGACGGGAGACCTACGAGCAGTACTTC. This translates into CSVEEGRETYEQYF.

For the CDR3, the DNA is TGTGCCAGCAGCTTAGTCTCGGGACACATGAACACTGAAGCTTTCTTT. The encoded protein is CASSLVSGHMNTEAFF. The chain carries TRBV11-2 and TRBJ1-1, with TRBD1 as a possible D gene (6 bases). The CDR3 extends over 16 amino acids. Germline V CDR1 and CDR2: SGHAT, FQNNGV. V shed 1 base and J shed 0 bases, with 12 bases lying between them.

The CDR3 DNA follows: TGTGCCAGCAGCTTATCTAGCGGACTCCAAGAGACCCAGTACTTC. Residues: CASSLSSGLQETQYF. The V and J genes are TRBV11-2 and TRBJ2-5, with 7 bases that match TRBD2. CDR1 SGHAT and CDR2 FQNNGV come from the germline V gene. The V segment lost 2 bases and the J segment 1 base; nucleotides outside the gene matches: 4. CDR3 length: 15 residues.

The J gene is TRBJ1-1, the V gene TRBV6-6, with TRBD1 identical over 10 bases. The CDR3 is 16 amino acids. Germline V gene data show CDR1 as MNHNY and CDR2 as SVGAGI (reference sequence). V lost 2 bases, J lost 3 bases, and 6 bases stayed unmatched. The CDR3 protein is CASSYTRTGGDTEAFF. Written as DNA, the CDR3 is TGTGCCAGCAGTTACACAAGGACAGGGGGGGACACTGAAGCTTTCTTT.

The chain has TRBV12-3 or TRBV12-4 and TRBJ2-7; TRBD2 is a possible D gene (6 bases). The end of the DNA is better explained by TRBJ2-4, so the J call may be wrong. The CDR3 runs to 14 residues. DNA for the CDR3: TGTGCCAGCAGTTTATGGGCGGGGCAAAACATTCAGTACTTC. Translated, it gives CASSLWAGQNIQYF.

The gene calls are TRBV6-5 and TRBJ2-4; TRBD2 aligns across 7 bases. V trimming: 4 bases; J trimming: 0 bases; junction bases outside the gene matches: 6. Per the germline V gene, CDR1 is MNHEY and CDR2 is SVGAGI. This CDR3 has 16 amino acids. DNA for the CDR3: TGTGCCAGCAGTTCTTTGGGGGGGGTAGCCAAAAACATTCAGTACTTC. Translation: CASSSLGGVAKNIQYF.

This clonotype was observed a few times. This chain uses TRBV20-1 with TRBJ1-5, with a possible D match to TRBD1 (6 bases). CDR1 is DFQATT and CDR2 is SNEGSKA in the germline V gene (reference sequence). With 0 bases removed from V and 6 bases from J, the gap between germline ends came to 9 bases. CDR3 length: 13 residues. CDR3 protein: CSARDEDSQPQHF. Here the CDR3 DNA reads TGCAGTGCTAGAGATGAGGACAGTCAGCCCCAGCATTTT.

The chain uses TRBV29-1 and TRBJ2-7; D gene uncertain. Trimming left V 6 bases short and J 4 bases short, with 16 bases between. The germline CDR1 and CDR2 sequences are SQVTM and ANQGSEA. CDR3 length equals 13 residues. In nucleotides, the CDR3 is TGCAGCGTCTTTTCGCCCTCAGGTTACGAGCAGTACTTC. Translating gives CSVFSPSGYEQYF.

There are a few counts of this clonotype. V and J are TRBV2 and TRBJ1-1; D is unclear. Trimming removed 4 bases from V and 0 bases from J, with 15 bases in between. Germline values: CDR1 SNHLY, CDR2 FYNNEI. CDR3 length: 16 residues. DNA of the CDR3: TGTGCCAGCAGTGGTCTTGAACCCCTCATGAACACTGAAGCTTTCTTT. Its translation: CASSGLEPLMNTEAFF.

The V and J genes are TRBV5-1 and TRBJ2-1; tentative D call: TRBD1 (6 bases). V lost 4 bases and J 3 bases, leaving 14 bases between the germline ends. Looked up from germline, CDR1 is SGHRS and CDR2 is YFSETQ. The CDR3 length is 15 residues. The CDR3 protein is CASSTPGDLYNEQFF. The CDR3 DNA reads TGCGCCAGCAGCACCCCAGGGGACCTCTACAATGAGCAGTTCTTC.

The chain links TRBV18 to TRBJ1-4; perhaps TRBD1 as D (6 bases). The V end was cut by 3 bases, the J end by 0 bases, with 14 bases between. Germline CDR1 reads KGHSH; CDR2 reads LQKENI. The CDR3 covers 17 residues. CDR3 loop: CASSPPTGTPTNEKLFF. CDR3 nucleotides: TGTGCCAGCTCACCCCCCACAGGGACTCCAACTAATGAAAAACTGTTTTTT.

CDR3 DNA sequence: TGTGCCAGCAGTAGACTAGCGGGGGCCGGCTCCTACAATGAGCAGTTCTTC. Residues: CASSRLAGAGSYNEQFF. The chain carries TRBV9 and TRBJ2-1; TRBD2 aligns across 12 bases. Germline values: CDR1 SGDLS, CDR2 YYNGEE. With 5 bases clipped from V and 0 bases from J, the junction kept 6 bases outside the gene matches. CDR3 size: 17 residues.

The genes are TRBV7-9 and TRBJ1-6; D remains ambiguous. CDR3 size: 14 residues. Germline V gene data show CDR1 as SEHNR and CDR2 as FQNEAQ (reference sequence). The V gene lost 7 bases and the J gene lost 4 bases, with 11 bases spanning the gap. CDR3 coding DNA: TGTGCCAGCAACCCGGGAGATTATAATTCACCCCTCCACTTT. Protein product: CASNPGDYNSPLHF.

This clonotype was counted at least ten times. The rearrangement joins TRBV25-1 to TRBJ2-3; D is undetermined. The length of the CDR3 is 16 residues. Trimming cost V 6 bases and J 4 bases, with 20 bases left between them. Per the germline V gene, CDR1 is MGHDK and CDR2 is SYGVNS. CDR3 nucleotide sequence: TGTGCCAGCAGCTTACTCGCGGTTACCTTGGCAGATACGCAGTATTTT. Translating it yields CASSLLAVTLADTQYF.

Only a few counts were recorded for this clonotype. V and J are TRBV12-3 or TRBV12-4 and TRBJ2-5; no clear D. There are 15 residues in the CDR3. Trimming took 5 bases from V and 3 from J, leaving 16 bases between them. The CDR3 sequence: CASSRAFTGEETQYF. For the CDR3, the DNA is TGTGCCAGCAGTCGCGCGTTTACCGGCGAAGAGACCCAGTACTTC.

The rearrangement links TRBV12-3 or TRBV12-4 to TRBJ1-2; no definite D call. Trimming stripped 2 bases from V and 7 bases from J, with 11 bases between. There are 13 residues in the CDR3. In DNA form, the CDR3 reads TGTGCCAGCAGTTTAAGCCGGCGGAGTGGCTACACCTTC. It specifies CASSLSRRSGYTF.

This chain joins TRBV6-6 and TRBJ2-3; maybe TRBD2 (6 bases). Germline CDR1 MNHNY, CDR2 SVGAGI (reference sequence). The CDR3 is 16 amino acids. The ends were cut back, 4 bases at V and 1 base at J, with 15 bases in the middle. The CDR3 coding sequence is TGTGCCAGCAGTTCTCACTTCTCGGGGGGCACAGATACGCAGTATTTT. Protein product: CASSSHFSGGTDTQYF.

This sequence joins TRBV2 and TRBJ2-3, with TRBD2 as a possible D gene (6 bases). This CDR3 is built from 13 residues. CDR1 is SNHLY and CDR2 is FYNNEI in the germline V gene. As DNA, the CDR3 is TGTGCTCCCCAGGCGGGGAGCACAGATACGCAGTATTTT. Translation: CAPQAGSTDTQYF.